Presented here are 20 T cell receptor beta chains from one specimen sequenced in a study of identical twins. TCRdb re-derived calls from the 5' RACE reads in MiXCR, one entry per CDR3 protein. Of hundreds of thousands of distinct CDR3 sequences listed, around 6.6% are singletons. The same data also contributed to another study, on yellow fever vaccine responses in identical twins.

Sequencing used memory (CD45RO+) T cells sorted from blood. The receptors shown here come from a woman under 30 in good health.

This clonotype was recorded a few times. The chain has TRBV6-6 and TRBJ2-2, with D possibly being TRBD1 (6 bases). V lost 5 bases to trimming and J lost 7 bases, with 11 bases between them. The CDR3 contains 13 residues. Per germline, CDR1 MNHNY and CDR2 SVGAGI (reference sequence). The CDR3 is CASSHREIGELFF. CDR3 nucleotide sequence: TGTGCCAGCAGTCACAGGGAAATCGGGGAGCTGTTTTTT.

The sample holds a few counts of this clonotype. V is TRBV5-1 and J is TRBJ2-1; 10 nucleotides align to TRBD2. The CDR3 has 15 residues. After removal of 2 bases from V and 6 bases from J, the junction contained 5 bases not matched to a gene. The germline CDR1 and CDR2 sequences are SGHRS and YFSETQ. CDR3 nucleotides: TGCGCCAGCAGCTTAGCGGGAGGGCCGACCAATGAGCAGTTCTTC. Translated, it gives CASSLAGGPTNEQFF.

This rearrangement joins TRBV6-1 to TRBJ1-1, with D hard to call. Trimming took 4 bases from V and 1 from J, leaving 4 bases between them. The CDR3 loop spans 12 amino acids. Looked up from germline, CDR1 is MNHNS and CDR2 is SASEGT. The CDR3 nucleotides read TGTGCCAGCAGTGCCAGGAACACTGAAGCTTTCTTT. This translates into CASSARNTEAFF.

This clonotype was counted only a few times. CDR3 amino acids: CATSDGREYQETQYF. The CDR3 region has the DNA TGTGCCACCTCGGACGGGAGAGAGTACCAAGAGACCCAGTACTTC. The V gene is TRBV10-3, the J gene TRBJ2-5; TRBD2 is a possible D gene (6 bases). With 10 bases removed from V and 0 bases from J, the gap between germline ends came to 18 bases. CDR1 ENHRY and CDR2 SYGVKD come from the germline V gene. This CDR3 is 15 amino acids long.

The chain carries TRBV20-1 and TRBJ2-7, with D tentatively TRBD2 (5 bases). Per germline, CDR1 DFQATT and CDR2 SNEGSKA (reference sequence). CDR3 length: 13 amino acids. V lost 4 bases and J lost 5, with 15 bases in between. The CDR3 DNA sequence: TGCAGTGCTACACTAGGTCTTACCAACGAGCAGTACTTC. Translating it yields CSATLGLTNEQYF.

The J gene is TRBJ2-2, the V gene TRBV20-1; tentative D call: TRBD2 (5 bases). Germline-derived CDR1 and CDR2 are DFQATT and SNEGSKA (reference sequence). The V and J ends lost 3 bases and 0 bases respectively, with 8 bases between them. The CDR3 loop spans 14 amino acids. The CDR3 region has the DNA TGCAGTGCTAGGACGGGAACGAACACCGGGGAGCTGTTTTTT. As protein: CSARTGTNTGELFF.

This chain uses TRBV11-2 with TRBJ2-7, with D tentatively TRBD2 (5 bases). V lost 1 base to trimming and J lost 0 bases, with 16 bases between them. The germline V gene has CDR1 SGHAT and CDR2 FQNNGV. The CDR3 runs to 17 residues. The CDR3 here is CASSLASSWAGSYEQYF. The CDR3 region has the DNA TGTGCCAGCAGCTTAGCATCCTCGTGGGCGGGCTCCTACGAGCAGTACTTC.

This clonotype has at least ten counts. The J gene is TRBJ2-1, the V gene TRBV5-5; no clear D gene. The CDR3 loop spans 12 amino acids. Germline V lookup: CDR1 SGHKS, CDR2 YYEKEE (reference sequence). V was shortened by 1 base and J by 8 bases, with 7 bases between the two germline ends. The CDR3 bases are TGTGCCAGCAGCTTGTCTGGGGATGAGCAGTTCTTC. The encoded protein is CASSLSGDEQFF.

This clonotype came up a few times. The chain uses TRBV5-1 and TRBJ2-7, with 8 positions matching TRBD2. Germline CDR1 reads SGHRS; CDR2 reads YFSETQ. This CDR3 comprises 14 residues. The V gene end was trimmed by 2 bases and the J gene end by 6 bases; junction bases not matched to a gene: 7. Here the CDR3 reads CASSFREGGGEQYF. DNA for the CDR3: TGCGCCAGCAGCTTCCGGGAGGGAGGGGGCGAGCAGTACTTC.

This clonotype came up many times. The chain uses TRBV7-7 and TRBJ2-3, with D hard to call. Trimming cost V 5 bases and J 5 bases, with 11 bases left between them. The V gene's germline CDR1 is SSHAT and CDR2 FNYEAQ (reference sequence). The CDR3 extends over 13 amino acids. The CDR3: CASSLGVQDTQYF. The CDR3 DNA is TGTGCCAGCAGCCTAGGTGTCCAAGATACGCAGTATTTT.

This clonotype was seen more than once but under ten times. V gene TRBV5-1 combines with J gene TRBJ2-3; no clear D. The ends were cut back, 4 bases at V and 2 bases at J, with 14 bases in the middle. CDR3 length equals 15 residues. Germline loops: CDR1 SGHRS, CDR2 YFSETQ. In DNA form, the CDR3 reads TGCGCCAGCAGCACGGCCAGGCGTAACACAGATACGCAGTATTTT. This codes for CASSTARRNTDTQYF.

As to this clonotype: One junction end disagrees with the germline gene, perhaps due to a read error. The chain links TRBV7-2 to TRBJ1-1; D remains unclear. The CDR3 runs 13 residues. Germline CDR1 is SGHTA and CDR2 is FQGNSA. For the CDR3, the DNA is TGTGCCAGCAGCTTAATTCCCAACTTTGAATCTTTCTTT. Protein product: CASSLIPNFESFF.

This clonotype was seen more than once but under ten times. This chain uses TRBV10-3 with TRBJ1-1, with D tentatively TRBD1 (5 bases). Between the trimmed V and J ends, which lost 10 bases and 7 bases, there was a span of 22 bases. The CDR3 has 14 residues. Germline V lookup: CDR1 ENHRY, CDR2 SYGVKD. CDR3 protein: CATRGEVGGIEAFF. CDR3 DNA sequence: TGTGCCACCCGAGGAGAGGTCGGGGGGATTGAAGCTTTCTTT.

The genes are TRBV5-6 and TRBJ1-3; D ambiguous. Trimming cost V 1 base and J 0 bases, with 14 bases left between them. This CDR3 has 17 amino acids. In germline, CDR1 is SGHDT, CDR2 YYEEEE. DNA of the CDR3: TGTGCCAGCAGCTTGATTTCTGCCTTTAGCTCTGGAAACACCATATATTTT. Translating it yields CASSLISAFSSGNTIYF.

The chain combines TRBV3-1 with TRBJ1-6, with 8 nucleotides matching TRBD1. CDR3 length equals 15 residues. Trimming removed 5 bases from V and 8 bases from J; junction bases left unmatched: 8. Germline loops: CDR1 LGHDT, CDR2 YNNKEL (reference sequence). The CDR3 sequence is CASSSGGAGYSPLHF. The CDR3 coding sequence is TGTGCCAGCAGCTCAGGGGGCGCGGGCTATTCACCCCTCCACTTT.

For the CDR3, the DNA is TGTGCCAGCTCACGGGGACCGGGTCAAGCTAACTATGGCTACACCTTC. Protein: CASSRGPGQANYGYTF. V is TRBV18 and J is TRBJ1-2, with D possibly matching TRBD1 (5 bases). The CDR3 length is 16 residues. V shed 4 bases and J shed 0 bases, with 15 bases lying between them. Germline loops: CDR1 KGHSH, CDR2 LQKENI.

This clonotype was detected only a few times. This chain links TRBV7-8 with TRBJ2-3; no firm D call. The germline V and J ends were trimmed by 3 bases and 5 bases, with 12 bases remaining between them. Germline assignment: CDR1 SGHVS and CDR2 FQNEAQ. The CDR3 is 14 residues long. As DNA, the CDR3 is TGTGCCAGCAGCTTGGGCACCTTTGGAGATACGCAGTATTTT. This sequence encodes CASSLGTFGDTQYF. Full variable domain (outside the CDR3, taken from reference TRBV7-8 and TRBJ2-3): GAGVSQSPRYKVAKRGQDVALRCDPISGHVSLFWYQQALGQGPEFLTYFQNEAQLDKSGLPSDRFFAERPEGSVSTLKIQRTQQEDSAVYLCASSLGTFGDTQYFGPGTRLTVL.

A few counts support this clonotype. This chain uses TRBV5-1 with TRBJ2-5, with unresolved D. This CDR3 comprises 14 residues. Trimming stripped 1 base from V and 2 bases from J, with 9 bases between. Germline V gene data show CDR1 as SGHRS and CDR2 as YFSETQ. Written as DNA, the CDR3 is TGCGCCAGCAGCTTGCGACTGGGTCAAGAGACCCAGTACTTC. This sequence encodes CASSLRLGQETQYF. The full variable domain, completed using reference TRBV5-1 and TRBJ2-5, is KAGVTQTPRYLIKTRGQQVTLSCSPISGHRSVSWYQQTPGQGLQFLFEYFSETQRNKGNFPGRFSGRQFSNSRSEMNVSTLELGDSALYLCASSLRLGQETQYFGPGTRLLVL.

In its sample, this clonotype was seen a few times. The chain has TRBV20-1 and TRBJ2-2; TRBD1 might be the D (5 bases). Trimming shortened V by 1 base and J by 5 bases, and 14 bases separated the two germline ends. The CDR3 has 15 amino acids. CDR1 and CDR2 from the germline V gene are DFQATT and SNEGSKA (reference sequence). The CDR3 DNA follows: TGCAGTGCTAGAGTTGGGCAGGGTGGTACCGGGGAGCTGTTTTTT. As protein: CSARVGQGGTGELFF.

This clonotype was recorded a few times. The V gene is TRBV6-1, the J gene TRBJ2-1, with unresolved D. Germline V gene lookup returns CDR1 MNHNS and CDR2 SASEGT. The CDR3 has 15 amino acids. Trimming pared 3 bases from V and 4 bases from J, leaving 13 bases between. The CDR3 nucleotides are TGTGCCAGCAGTGAGGTCTCAGGAGATTACAATGAGCAGTTCTTC. Its translation: CASSEVSGDYNEQFF.